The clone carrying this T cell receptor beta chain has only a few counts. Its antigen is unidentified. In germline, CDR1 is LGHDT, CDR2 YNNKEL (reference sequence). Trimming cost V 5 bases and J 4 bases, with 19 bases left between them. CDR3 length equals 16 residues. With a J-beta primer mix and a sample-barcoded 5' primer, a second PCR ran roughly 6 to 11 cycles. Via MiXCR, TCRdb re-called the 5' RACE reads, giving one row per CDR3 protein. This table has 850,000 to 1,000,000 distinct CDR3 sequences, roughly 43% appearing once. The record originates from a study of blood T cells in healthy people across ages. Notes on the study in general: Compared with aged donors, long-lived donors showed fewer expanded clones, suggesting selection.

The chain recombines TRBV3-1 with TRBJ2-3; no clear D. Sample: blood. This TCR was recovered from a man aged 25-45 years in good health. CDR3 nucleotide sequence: TGTGCCAGCAGCGCATATATAGGCGTAATAGCAGATACGCAGTATTTT. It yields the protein CASSAYIGVIADTQYF.